The source of this T cell receptor (beta chain) is a study of cytomegalovirus exposure and HLA in healthy donors. At the level of the study: A later analysis reported the same platform for the 90 to 150 validation repertoires and the roughly 650 first-cohort repertoires. Study-level results: A classifier reportedly called cytomegalovirus status with high sensitivity and specificity. Most TCR sequences were uncommon, yet certain public TCRs appeared in many donors. Under in vitro conditions, three CMV-associated chains were confirmed as specific for CMV antigens.

On this clone itself: Its specificity is not known.

The repertoire was sequenced with immunoSEQ multiplex PCR; TCRdb's copy has only in-frame clones and lacks some. This sample yields about 68,000 clones, of which over 95% are seen a single time; over 2% belongs to the top ten. The CDR3 loop spans 15 amino acids. Germline-derived CDR1 and CDR2 are MNHEY and SVGAGI. V was clipped by 4 bases and J by 4 bases; unmatched bases: 6. This receptor was taken from a man younger than 35 in good health and CMV-seronegative. Material: PBMCs. V usage is TRBV6-5 and J usage is TRBJ1-1, with TRBD1 identical over 10 bases. The CDR3 DNA reads TGTGCCAGCAGTTTCCCCCGGGACAGGGGCACTGAAGCTTTCTTT. Its translation: CASSFPRDRGTEAFF.